This TCR beta chain was retrieved from a study of blood T cell repertoires in COVID-19. Germline lookup yields CDR1 LNHDA and CDR2 SQIVND (reference sequence). The CDR3 runs to 15 residues. V was clipped by 3 bases and J by 8 bases; unmatched bases: 12. Repertoires were generated with immunoSEQ multiplex PCR, while TCRdb's copy carries only in-frame clones and drops some. Of 150,000 to 200,000 clones listed, roughly 90% were seen once; the top ten hold roughly 11%. This clone was detected once. This chain connects TRBV19 to TRBJ1-2, with 7 bases matching TRBD1. The TCR originated in a woman aged 55-75 years with COVID-19, enrolled during active disease. The source material was peripheral blood. The CDR3 spells CASSIPGTASEGYTF. The CDR3 DNA is TGTGCCAGTAGTATTCCCGGGACAGCTTCTGAGGGCTACACCTTC.